This TCR beta chain was retrieved from a study of T-cell memory formation after mild COVID-19. Trimming took 5 bases from V and 10 from J, leaving 17 bases between them. The CDR3 is made up of 13 amino acids. Per the germline V gene, CDR1 is SEHNR and CDR2 is FQNEAQ (reference sequence). Using constant-segment primers, 5'RACE produced TCR alpha and TCR beta cDNA libraries carrying sample barcodes and UMIs. TCRdb reprocessed the 5' RACE reads via MiXCR and lists one record per CDR3 protein. The table shows fewer than 500,000 distinct CDR3 sequences, with about 23% occurring only once. Study findings and constraints: Mostly located in CM and EM were contracting CD4+ clones, with contracting CD8+ clones located in EMRA.

This clonotype was recorded once. Its matching antigen is unknown. The sequence was collected from an adult woman who had mild COVID-19 (a few samples of this study predate the infection). Cell type and time point are not known. The specimen sequenced was PBMCs or a T cell subset sorted from them (not recorded which). The V and J genes are TRBV7-9 and TRBJ1-1; weak D call: TRBD1 (5 bases). CDR3 sequence reads: CASSPSGARGAFF. The CDR3 bases are TGTGCCAGCAGCCCCTCCGGGGCCCGGGGAGCTTTCTTT.